This is a list of T cell receptor beta chains from one sample in a study of shared clonotypes between healthy human individuals. TCRdb's table, derived via immunoSEQ multiplex PCR, lists solely in-frame clones and lacks some. This sample has about 2.4 million clones; roughly nine tenths occur once, and the top ten carry under 0.15%. The material sequenced was naive CD4+ T cells sorted from blood. These receptors came from a man younger than 35 in good health. Both conserved end residues are part of each CDR3. A D gene is named only where the DNA matches it firmly. Clone size is shown for a subset of rows, as once, few, many or a class of expanded clone.

v_call: TRBV7-8
d_call: .
clone_size: .
j_call: TRBJ2-5
cdr3_aa: CASSRTYTGPRGETQYF
cdr3_nt: TGTGCCAGCAGCCGAACCTATACAGGGCCCAGGGGAGAGACCCAGTACTTC

v_call: TRBV29-1
d_call: .
clone_size: .
j_call: TRBJ2-7
cdr3_aa: CSVGDASYEQYF
cdr3_nt: TGCAGCGTTGGAGATGCTTCCTACGAGCAGTACTTC

v_call: TRBV28
d_call: .
clone_size: .
j_call: TRBJ1-2
cdr3_aa: CASRGPNYGYTF
cdr3_nt: TGTGCCAGCAGAGGCCCTAACTATGGCTACACCTTC

v_call: TRBV5-1
d_call: .
clone_size: .
j_call: TRBJ1-1
cdr3_aa: CASSDFGGSNTEAFF
cdr3_nt: TGCGCCAGCAGCGACTTTGGAGGCTCGAACACTGAAGCTTTCTTT

v_call: TRBV7-2
d_call: .
clone_size: .
j_call: TRBJ1-3
cdr3_aa: CASSLSGNSGNTIYF
cdr3_nt: TGTGCCAGCAGCTTATCTGGGAACTCTGGAAACACCATATATTTT

v_call: TRBV27
d_call: .
clone_size: .
j_call: TRBJ1-6
cdr3_aa: CASSARGGISSPLHF
cdr3_nt: TGTGCCAGCAGTGCCCGGGGGGGAATCTCTTCACCCCTCCACTTT

v_call: TRBV27
d_call: TRBD1
clone_size: .
j_call: TRBJ2-7
cdr3_aa: CASKTIRQGVYEQYF
cdr3_nt: TGTGCCAGCAAAACGATCCGACAGGGGGTTTACGAGCAGTACTTC

v_call: TRBV18
d_call: .
clone_size: once
j_call: TRBJ1-1
cdr3_aa: CASSRNRGDTEAFF
cdr3_nt: TGTGCCAGCTCACGGAATAGGGGTGACACTGAAGCTTTCTTT

v_call: TRBV6-5
d_call: .
clone_size: .
j_call: TRBJ2-2
cdr3_aa: CASKRGFAGELFF
cdr3_nt: TGTGCCAGCAAGAGGGGGTTCGCCGGGGAGCTGTTTTTT

v_call: TRBV15
d_call: TRBD1
clone_size: .
j_call: TRBJ1-1
cdr3_aa: CATSRPRQGPTEAFF
cdr3_nt: TGTGCCACCAGCAGGCCCCGACAGGGACCCACTGAAGCTTTCTTT

v_call: TRBV28
d_call: .
clone_size: .
j_call: TRBJ2-7
cdr3_aa: CASTLRDGEQYF
cdr3_nt: TGTGCCAGCACCTTAAGGGATGGCGAGCAGTACTTC

v_call: TRBV30
d_call: .
clone_size: .
j_call: TRBJ2-7
cdr3_aa: CAWSASFKGYEQYF
cdr3_nt: TGTGCCTGGAGTGCCTCGTTTAAAGGCTACGAGCAGTACTTC

v_call: TRBV9
d_call: TRBD1
clone_size: .
j_call: TRBJ1-2
cdr3_aa: CAGSARDRGQGNYGYTF
cdr3_nt: TGTGCCGGCAGCGCCCGGGACAGGGGGCAGGGTAACTATGGCTACACCTTC

v_call: TRBV18
d_call: TRBD1
clone_size: .
j_call: TRBJ2-7
cdr3_aa: CASSPPTGFNYEQYF
cdr3_nt: TGTGCCAGCTCACCACCGACAGGGTTCAACTACGAGCAGTACTTC

v_call: TRBV5-1
d_call: TRBD2
clone_size: .
j_call: TRBJ2-5
cdr3_aa: CASSLGEGPETQYF
cdr3_nt: TGCGCCAGCAGCTTGGGGGAGGGACCAGAGACCCAGTACTTC

v_call: TRBV10-3
d_call: .
clone_size: .
j_call: TRBJ2-1
cdr3_aa: CATDGTNEQFF
cdr3_nt: TGTGCCACGGACGGAACGAATGAGCAGTTCTTC

v_call: TRBV7-9
d_call: TRBD1
clone_size: .
j_call: TRBJ2-2
cdr3_aa: CASSFLRDRVTGELFF
cdr3_nt: TGTGCCAGCAGCTTCCTCCGGGACAGAGTGACCGGGGAGCTGTTTTTT

v_call: TRBV19
d_call: .
clone_size: .
j_call: TRBJ2-2
cdr3_aa: CASSIVAANTGELFF
cdr3_nt: TGTGCCAGTAGTATAGTGGCAGCGAACACCGGGGAGCTGTTTTTT

v_call: TRBV4-3
d_call: TRBD2
clone_size: .
j_call: TRBJ2-7
cdr3_aa: CASSQDRRTSGVYF
cdr3_nt: TGCGCCAGCAGCCAAGATAGAAGGACTAGCGGGGTGTACTTC

v_call: TRBV7-9
d_call: TRBD1
clone_size: .
j_call: TRBJ1-4
cdr3_aa: CASSLASPTGSEKLFF
cdr3_nt: TGTGCCAGCAGCTTAGCATCCCCGACAGGGAGTGAAAAACTGTTTTTT

v_call: TRBV7-8
d_call: .
clone_size: .
j_call: TRBJ2-3
cdr3_aa: CASSFGAGRADTQYF
cdr3_nt: TGTGCCAGCAGCTTCGGAGCGGGCAGGGCAGATACGCAGTATTTT

v_call: TRBV5-8
d_call: .
clone_size: .
j_call: TRBJ1-2
cdr3_aa: CASSLQGLDYGYTF
cdr3_nt: TGTGCCAGCAGCTTGCAGGGGCTGGACTATGGCTACACCTTC

v_call: TRBV2
d_call: .
clone_size: .
j_call: TRBJ1-5
cdr3_aa: CASSWTVTNQPQHF
cdr3_nt: TGTGCCAGCAGCTGGACGGTAACAAATCAGCCCCAGCATTTT

v_call: TRBV4-3
d_call: TRBD1
clone_size: .
j_call: TRBJ1-2
cdr3_aa: CASSQETGGYGYTF
cdr3_nt: TGCGCCAGCAGCCAAGAAACAGGGGGCTATGGCTACACCTTC

v_call: TRBV2
d_call: .
clone_size: .
j_call: TRBJ1-5
cdr3_aa: CASSEAWAHSNQPQHF
cdr3_nt: TGTGCCAGCAGTGAAGCATGGGCACATAGCAATCAGCCCCAGCATTTT

v_call: TRBV5-1
d_call: TRBD1
clone_size: once
j_call: TRBJ2-5
cdr3_aa: CASAPGQGVETQYF
cdr3_nt: TGCGCCAGCGCTCCGGGACAGGGGGTGGAGACCCAGTACTTC

v_call: TRBV2
d_call: TRBD2
clone_size: .
j_call: TRBJ2-7
cdr3_aa: CASSKLGLAVPEQYF
cdr3_nt: TGTGCCAGCAGTAAACTCGGACTAGCGGTCCCAGAGCAGTACTTC

v_call: TRBV6-6
d_call: .
clone_size: .
j_call: TRBJ1-1
cdr3_aa: CASSGSGEAFF
cdr3_nt: TGTGCCAGCAGCGGATCCGGTGAAGCTTTCTTT

v_call: TRBV2
d_call: .
clone_size: .
j_call: TRBJ2-2
cdr3_aa: CASSNPPPGMTGELFF
cdr3_nt: TGTGCCAGCAGTAACCCGCCTCCAGGGATGACCGGGGAGCTGTTTTTT

v_call: TRBV7-7
d_call: .
clone_size: .
j_call: TRBJ2-2
cdr3_aa: CASSFGRRNTGELFF
cdr3_nt: TGTGCTAGCAGCTTCGGCAGACGGAACACCGGGGAGCTGTTTTTT

v_call: TRBV6-5
d_call: TRBD1
clone_size: once
j_call: TRBJ1-6
cdr3_aa: CASSYQGGESPLHF
cdr3_nt: TGTGCCAGCAGTTATCAAGGGGGCGAATCACCCCTCCACTTT

v_call: TRBV4-2
d_call: .
clone_size: once
j_call: TRBJ2-7
cdr3_aa: CASSLFAGYSYEQYF
cdr3_nt: TGTGCCAGCAGTCTGTTTGCGGGATACTCCTACGAGCAGTACTTC

v_call: TRBV6-5
d_call: .
clone_size: .
j_call: TRBJ1-1
cdr3_aa: CASSYWTGMNTEAFF
cdr3_nt: TGTGCCAGCAGTTACTGGACGGGAATGAACACTGAAGCTTTCTTT

v_call: TRBV30
d_call: .
clone_size: once
j_call: TRBJ2-4
cdr3_aa: CAWGGGSKNIQYF
cdr3_nt: TGTGCCTGGGGGGGAGGCAGTAAAAACATTCAGTACTTC

v_call: TRBV6-1
d_call: .
clone_size: .
j_call: TRBJ1-5
cdr3_aa: CASSRKDSSNQPQHF
cdr3_nt: TGTGCCAGCAGTAGAAAAGACAGTAGCAATCAGCCCCAGCATTTT

v_call: TRBV15
d_call: TRBD2
clone_size: .
j_call: TRBJ2-2
cdr3_aa: CATSRGASGPTGELFF
cdr3_nt: TGTGCCACCAGCAGAGGGGCTAGCGGACCAACCGGGGAGCTGTTTTTT

v_call: TRBV25-1
d_call: TRBD1
clone_size: .
j_call: TRBJ2-7
cdr3_aa: CASSFGQGGEQYF
cdr3_nt: TGTGCCAGCAGTTTCGGACAGGGTGGTGAGCAGTACTTC

v_call: TRBV18
d_call: .
clone_size: .
j_call: TRBJ1-2
cdr3_aa: CASSPLRTTGGEYGYTF
cdr3_nt: TGTGCCAGCTCCCCTCTTCGAACGACAGGAGGGGAGTATGGCTACACCTTC

v_call: TRBV7-9
d_call: TRBD1
clone_size: .
j_call: TRBJ1-1
cdr3_aa: CASSLGTENTEAFF
cdr3_nt: TGTGCCAGCAGTCTAGGGACAGAGAACACTGAAGCTTTCTTT

v_call: TRBV9
d_call: TRBD2
clone_size: once
j_call: TRBJ2-3
cdr3_aa: CASSATGTSSTDTQYF
cdr3_nt: TGTGCCAGCAGCGCAACCGGGACTAGCAGCACAGATACGCAGTATTTT

v_call: TRBV6-4
d_call: TRBD1
clone_size: .
j_call: TRBJ1-1
cdr3_aa: CASRTTGPNTEAFF
cdr3_nt: TGTGCCAGCAGAACGACAGGGCCGAACACTGAAGCTTTCTTT

v_call: TRBV5-1
d_call: TRBD1
clone_size: once
j_call: TRBJ2-5
cdr3_aa: CASSQGQHQETQYF
cdr3_nt: TGCGCCAGCAGCCAGGGACAGCATCAAGAGACCCAGTACTTC

v_call: TRBV28
d_call: .
clone_size: .
j_call: TRBJ2-4
cdr3_aa: CASSFFRLVEGLAKNIQYF
cdr3_nt: TGTGCCAGCAGTTTCTTCAGGCTTGTGGAGGGGCTAGCCAAAAACATTCAGTACTTC

v_call: TRBV10-3
d_call: .
clone_size: once
j_call: TRBJ2-7
cdr3_aa: CAISRDAYEQYF
cdr3_nt: TGTGCCATCAGTAGGGATGCCTACGAGCAGTACTTC

v_call: TRBV29-1
d_call: TRBD1
clone_size: few
j_call: TRBJ1-5
cdr3_aa: CSVGDRENQPQHF
cdr3_nt: TGCAGCGTGGGGGACAGGGAAAATCAGCCCCAGCATTTT

v_call: TRBV6-1
d_call: TRBD1
clone_size: .
j_call: TRBJ1-3
cdr3_aa: CASSEAKTGGAGNTIYF
cdr3_nt: TGTGCCAGCAGTGAAGCGAAGACAGGGGGGGCTGGAAACACCATATATTTT

v_call: TRBV6-1
d_call: TRBD1
clone_size: .
j_call: TRBJ2-7
cdr3_aa: CASSGTAYEQYF
cdr3_nt: TGTGCCAGCAGCGGGACAGCCTACGAGCAGTACTTC

v_call: TRBV5-1
d_call: TRBD1
clone_size: .
j_call: TRBJ1-3
cdr3_aa: CASSLGQGRASGNTIYF
cdr3_nt: TGCGCCAGCAGCCTAGGACAGGGGCGCGCCTCTGGAAACACCATATATTTT

v_call: TRBV10-1
d_call: .
clone_size: few
j_call: TRBJ2-3
cdr3_aa: CASSEGVVPDTQYF
cdr3_nt: TGCGCCAGCAGTGAAGGAGTGGTACCAGATACGCAGTATTTT

v_call: TRBV30
d_call: .
clone_size: .
j_call: TRBJ1-4
cdr3_aa: CAWSVGQPDGKLFF
cdr3_nt: TGTGCCTGGAGTGTAGGACAGCCCGATGGTAAACTGTTTTTT

v_call: TRBV18
d_call: .
clone_size: .
j_call: TRBJ1-2
cdr3_aa: CASSPRTGWGYTF
cdr3_nt: TGTGCCAGCTCACCACGGACGGGTTGGGGCTACACCTTC

v_call: TRBV5-1
d_call: TRBD2
clone_size: .
j_call: TRBJ2-1
cdr3_aa: CASSLAAGGGYEQFF
cdr3_nt: TGCGCCAGCAGCTTGGCGGCGGGAGGAGGCTACGAGCAGTTCTTC

v_call: TRBV4-3
d_call: .
clone_size: .
j_call: TRBJ1-3
cdr3_aa: CASSPDSSGNTIYF
cdr3_nt: TGCGCCAGCAGCCCCGACAGCTCTGGAAACACCATATATTTT